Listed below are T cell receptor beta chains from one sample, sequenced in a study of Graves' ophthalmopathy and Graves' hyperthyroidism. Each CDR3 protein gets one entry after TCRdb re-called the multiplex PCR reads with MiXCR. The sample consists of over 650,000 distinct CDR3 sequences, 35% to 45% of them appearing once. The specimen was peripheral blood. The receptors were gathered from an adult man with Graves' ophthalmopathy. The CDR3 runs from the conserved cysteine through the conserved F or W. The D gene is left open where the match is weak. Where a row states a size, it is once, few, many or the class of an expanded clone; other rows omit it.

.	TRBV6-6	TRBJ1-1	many	CASIEDSKAFF	TGTGCCAGCATCGAGGACAGTAAAGCTTTCTTT
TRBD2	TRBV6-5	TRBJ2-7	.	CACSAGRAYHEQYF	TGTGCCTGCAGTGCCGGGAGGGCCTACCACGAGCAGTACTTC
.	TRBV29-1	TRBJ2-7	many	CSVENVGDEQYF	TGCAGCGTTGAAAATGTAGGGGACGAGCAGTACTTC
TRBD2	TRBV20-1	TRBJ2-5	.	CSAQTSGQETQYF	TGCAGTGCCCAGACTAGCGGGCAAGAGACCCAGTACTTC
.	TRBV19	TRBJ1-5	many	CASSRQSNQPQHF	TGTGCCAGTAGTCGACAGTCTAATCAGCCCCAGCATTTT
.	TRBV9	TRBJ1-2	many	CASSVGPSRDTVDGYTF	TGTGCCAGCAGCGTAGGCCCTTCCCGGGACACGGTTGATGGCTACACCTTC
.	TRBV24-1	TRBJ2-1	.	CATSDTGQRNEQFF	TGTGCCACCAGTGATACTGGACAGAGGAATGAGCAGTTCTTC
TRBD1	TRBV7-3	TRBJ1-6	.	CARQGPYNSPLHF	TGTGCTAGACAGGGCCCCTATAATTCACCCCTCCACTTT
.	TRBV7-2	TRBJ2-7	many	CASSPTLARTYEQYF	TGTGCCAGCAGTCCCACACTAGCTAGAACCTACGAGCAGTACTTC
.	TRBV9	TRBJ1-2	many	CASSVGPQSNYGYTF	TGTGCCAGCAGCGTAGGTCCACAGTCTAACTATGGCTACACCTTC
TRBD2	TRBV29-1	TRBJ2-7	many	CSASPGLASYEQYF	TGCAGCGCCAGTCCGGGACTAGCTTCCTACGAGCAGTACTTC
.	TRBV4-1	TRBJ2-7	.	CASSQDFGSYGQYF	TGCGCCAGCAGCCAAGATTTCGGCTCCTACGGGCAGTACTTC
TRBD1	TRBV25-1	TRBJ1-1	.	CASTLEAGTGDPEAFF	TGTGCCAGCACCCTGGAGGCGGGGACAGGGGACCCTGAAGCTTTCTTT
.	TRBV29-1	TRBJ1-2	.	CSVPRIYGYTF	TGCAGCGTCCCCAGGATCTATGGCTACACCTTC
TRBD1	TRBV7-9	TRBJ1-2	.	CASSRPGQGANYGYTF	TGTGCCAGCAGTCGACCGGGACAGGGCGCCAACTATGGCTACACCTTC
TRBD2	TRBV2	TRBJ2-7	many	CASSEDGLAGEQYF	TGTGCCAGCAGTGAAGATGGACTAGCTGGGGAGCAGTACTTC
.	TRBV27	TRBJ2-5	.	CASSLGWGVSETQYF	TGTGCCAGCAGTTTAGGTTGGGGGGTGTCGGAGACCCAGTACTTC
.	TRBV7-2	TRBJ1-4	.	CASSPGRADEKLFF	TGTGCCAGCAGCCCGGGCCGAGCCGACGAAAAACTGTTTTTT
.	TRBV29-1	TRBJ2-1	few	CSVRSSSYNEQFF	TGCAGCGTTCGCTCCAGCTCCTACAATGAGCAGTTCTTC
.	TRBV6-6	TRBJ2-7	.	CASSYTDSPYEQYF	TGTGCCAGCAGTTACACGGACAGTCCCTACGAGCAGTACTTC
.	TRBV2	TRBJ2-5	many	CASLRDIQETQYF	TGTGCCAGCCTGCGGGACATACAAGAGACCCAGTACTTC
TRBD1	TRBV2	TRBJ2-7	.	CASTGQGDSYEQYF	TGTGCCAGCACTGGACAGGGGGACTCCTACGAGCAGTACTTC
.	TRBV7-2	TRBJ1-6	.	CASRRAGTNSPLHF	TGTGCCAGCAGGAGGGCAGGGACTAATTCACCCCTCCACTTT
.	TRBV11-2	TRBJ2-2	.	CASSLRLTKKSGELFF	TGTGCCAGCAGCTTAAGATTGACAAAGAAGTCCGGGGAGCTGTTTTTT
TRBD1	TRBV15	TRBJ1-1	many	CATSNGQGNTEAFF	TGTGCCACCAGCAACGGACAGGGCAACACTGAAGCTTTCTTT
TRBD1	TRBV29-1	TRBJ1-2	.	CSLRTGGGGYTF	TGCAGCCTGCGGACAGGGGGCGGCGGCTACACCTTC
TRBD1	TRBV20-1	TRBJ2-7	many	CSASGTGNYEQYF	TGCAGTGCTTCGGGGACAGGGAACTACGAGCAGTACTTC
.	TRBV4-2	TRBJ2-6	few	CASSQDYRAGANVLTF	TGTGCCAGCAGCCAAGATTACAGGGCCGGGGCCAACGTCCTGACTTTC
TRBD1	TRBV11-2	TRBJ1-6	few	CASSRQGGGNSPLHF	TGTGCCAGCAGCCGACAGGGAGGGGGTAATTCACCCCTCCACTTT
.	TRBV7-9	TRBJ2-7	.	CASSGAGGGEQYF	TGTGCCAGCAGTGGGGCCGGAGGCGGGGAGCAGTACTTC
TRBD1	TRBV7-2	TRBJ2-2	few	CASSSPGTGLNTGELFF	TGTGCCAGCAGCTCTCCGGGGACAGGGCTGAACACCGGGGAGCTGTTTTTT
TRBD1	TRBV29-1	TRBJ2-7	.	CSVNGQGSYEQYF	TGCAGCGTTAATGGACAGGGTTCCTACGAGCAGTACTTC
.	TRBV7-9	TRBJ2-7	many	CASSPGTRGNEQYF	TGTGCCAGCAGTCCCGGCACGCGGGGCAACGAGCAGTACTTC
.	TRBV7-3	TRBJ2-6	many	CASSQAGANVLTF	TGTGCCAGCAGCCAAGCAGGGGCCAACGTCCTGACTTTC
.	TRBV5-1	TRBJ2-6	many	CASSRQGPVGGANVLTF	TGCGCCAGCAGCCGACAAGGCCCAGTCGGTGGGGCCAACGTCCTGACTTTC
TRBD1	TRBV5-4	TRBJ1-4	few	CASSPDRAPREKLFF	TGTGCCAGCAGCCCCGACAGGGCCCCTCGTGAAAAACTGTTTTTT
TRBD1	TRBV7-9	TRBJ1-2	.	CASSSSPGGDGYTF	TGTGCCAGCAGCTCTTCCCCAGGGGGCGATGGCTACACCTTC